A single T cell receptor beta chain is shown here with its context. Here immunoSEQ multiplex PCR was the method, and the copy in TCRdb shows in-frame clones only, minus some. Of tens of thousands of clones detected, roughly nine tenths appear once; the ten largest clones hold 2.9%. V lost 6 bases, J lost 4 bases, and 8 bases stayed unmatched. Per germline, CDR1 MNHNS and CDR2 SASEGT. This CDR3 contains 14 residues. The entry originates in a study of PD-1 blockade in classical Hodgkin lymphoma. The time point here: cycle 4 day 1 (C4D1), after less than 7 weeks of nivolumab. The patients all showed relapse after autologous stem cell transplantation, while their brentuximab vedotin exposure varied. Best responses included complete response and partial response; otherwise, the best response was progressive disease.

The sequences come from peripheral blood mononuclear cells (PBMCs), collected before the fourth cycle of nivolumab. The receptor was derived from a human donor with classical Hodgkin lymphoma. The rearrangement joins TRBV6-1 to TRBJ1-2; 7 nucleotides agree with TRBD1. CDR3 in amino acids: CASSWDSSTYGYTF. The DNA of the CDR3 is TGTGCCAGCAGCTGGGACAGTTCTACCTATGGCTACACCTTC.